The source of this T cell receptor (beta chain) is a study of blood T cell repertoires in COVID-19. In the study overall: Spain, Italy and the United States supplied samples that represented acute and convalescent COVID-19. Sources were T cells, B-cell-depleted T cells, or PBMCs; the material itself was cDNA or gDNA.

The CDR3 contains 14 residues. Study processing details: The assay estimated nucleated cells by amplifying reference gene primers. Produced via immunoSEQ multiplex PCR; TCRdb's table is partial and in-frame only. The V and J calls and clone size are taken from that table; D and trimming were inferred from the DNA. The repertoire holds roughly 200,000 clones, roughly 80% seen once, with around 18% in the top ten. The origin of this receptor is a woman older than 75 with active or convalescent COVID-19. J is TRBJ1-2 and V is TRBV21-1; the DNA was not compared with TRBD1, the D call given in the table. TRBV21-1 counts as a pseudogene. Input material: peripheral blood. CDR3: CASSGRDRAWGYTF. Here the CDR3 DNA reads TGTGCCAGCAGCGGCCGGGACAGGGCTTGGGGCTACACCTTC.